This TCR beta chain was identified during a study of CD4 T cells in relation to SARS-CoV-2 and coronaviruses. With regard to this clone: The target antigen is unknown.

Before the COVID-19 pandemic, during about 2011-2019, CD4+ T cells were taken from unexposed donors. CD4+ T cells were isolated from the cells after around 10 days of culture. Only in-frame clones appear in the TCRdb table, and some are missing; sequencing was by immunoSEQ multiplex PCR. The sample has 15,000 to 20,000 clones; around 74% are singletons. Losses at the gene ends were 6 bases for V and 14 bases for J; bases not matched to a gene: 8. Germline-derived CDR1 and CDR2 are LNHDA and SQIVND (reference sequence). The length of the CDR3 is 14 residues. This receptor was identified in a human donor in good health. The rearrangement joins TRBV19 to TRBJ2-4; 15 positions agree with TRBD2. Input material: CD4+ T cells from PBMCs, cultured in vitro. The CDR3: CASSSGTSGRSKYF. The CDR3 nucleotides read TGTGCCAGTAGCAGCGGGACTAGCGGGAGGTCAAAGTACTTC.